What follows is one TCR beta chain and its context. In this sample, this clonotype turned up a few times. Its recognized antigen is unknown. Base quality data are lacking; no much larger clone is found one base away. The entry originates in a study of human T cells and chemical hapten exposure (dated by TCRdb to the early 2020s). In terms of the full investigation: For sensitization, 2% DPC in acetone was applied to a roughly 2 cm by roughly 2 cm area of upper inner arm skin. Patch testing was performed on the upper back with Finn chambers containing 0.01% DPC, and the patch tests were scored after 6 days according to International Contact Dermatitis Research Group standards. Libraries were pooled for sequencing, and per-sample TCR yields varied mainly because of small differences in library volumes within the pool. The patient cohort, mostly female, included alopecia areata with under or over 50% scalp involvement, alopecia totalis and alopecia universalis. Peripheral blood TCR repertoire changes were tracked in vivo in alopecia patients during primary and secondary sensitization to the hapten diphenylcyclopropenone (DPC). Blood was sampled from patients pre-sensitization (week 0) and at 2, 6 and about 24 weeks after DPC sensitization. Patients additionally received weekly therapeutic DPC doses to the scalp throughout the approximately 22-week study period. Roughly 30 alopecia patients provided blood for TCR sequencing at one to four time points (pre-sensitization, 2, 6 and 24 weeks). The investigation overall reported the following: DPC sensitization did not change the number of TCRs with a frequency above 1 in 1000, and there was no evidence of changes in global repertoire structure. Repeated subsampling changed both the strength of the expansion versus patch-test correlation and the threshold at which the correlation became significant. Compared with pre-sensitization or healthy control sets, expanded TCRs formed significantly more large CDR3 similarity clusters, which is consistent with antigen-driven responses. Because all patients had alopecia, a presumed autoimmune disease, the immune response of the patients might differ from that of healthy individuals. Patch test score was positively correlated with the number of PT1 expanded TCRs, with significance at thresholds 8, 16 and 32 but not at 4.

Library preparation employed RACE. This sample was sequenced with a NextSeq 500. During library preparation, unique molecular identifiers were attached to individual cDNA molecules so that TCRs could be counted quantitatively and reproducibly. From each blood RNA sample, both TCR alpha and TCR beta chains were sequenced. In the paper's pipeline: A median of roughly 98,000 TCRs per sample was observed, with a range of about 20,000 to 750,000. V, J and CDR3 annotation of the TCR reads was carried out using the Decombinator software suite. To make PS versus PT1 abundance plots, every sample was subsampled to the same number of TCRs (28,000). TCRs were defined as expanded if absent before sensitization and observed at least eight times at the 2-week time point. The public reads were reprocessed in TCRdb via fastp at Q25 and MiXCR, keeping in-frame beta chains. Identical CDR3 proteins give one entry, which carries the most common genes and DNA. TCRdb assigned the V and J calls; the authors' analysis was not used. The sample yields 89,000 or so distinct CDR3 sequences; more than 6.5% were counted once. In total, the top ten clones hold 1.3% of the sample.

The junction shows trimming of 4 bases on V and 1 base on J, and the gene matches do not reach 21 bases of it. Reading the germline V gene (reference sequence) gives CDR1 LNHDA and CDR2 SQIVND. Reading from cysteine to phenylalanine, the CDR3 counts 21 amino acids. Only the CDR3 portion is preserved as DNA: 63 bases, with reading frame beginning at the first base. Sample time point, as interpreted from the label and publication: patch test 2, 6 weeks after DPC sensitization. Interpreted using the paper, the treatment or condition label stands for: therapeutic diphenylcyclopropenone sensitization with weekly scalp DPC. At every patch-test visit, the blood draw took place before the patch test was put on. Patients were eligible if aged 18 to 70, diagnosed with alopecia and judged suitable for DPC therapy, and pregnant patients were excluded. Total RNA was extracted from unfractionated whole blood collected in Tempus Blood RNA tubes.

The specimen comprised whole blood, sampled in connection with sensitization to the hapten diphenylcyclopropenone (DPC). Here the chain combines TRBV19 and TRBJ1-5, and 8 junction bases match TRBD1. This receptor was obtained from a woman younger than 45 with alopecia areata. Some clones in this sample may be carry-over from other donors' samples. For the CDR3, the sequence is CASSNLIPRTGRDISNQPQHF. Here is the DNA: TGTGCCAGTAGTAACCTTATTCCCCGGACAGGGAGGGATATAAGCAATCAGCCCCAGCATTTT.